This paragraph covers one T cell receptor (beta chain) sequence. Relative to the germline gene, one junction end is altered; a read error may explain this. The PCR used 60 Vbeta and 13 Jbeta primers. Here immunoSEQ multiplex PCR was the method, and the copy in TCRdb shows in-frame clones only, minus some. Of more than 110,000 clones in the sample, about four fifths were seen once. The data belong to a study of cytomegalovirus exposure and HLA in healthy donors. CDR3 length: 15 residues. In germline, CDR1 is LGHNA, CDR2 YSLEER. The source of this sequence is a male donor in good health and CMV-seronegative. The V and J genes are TRBV4-3 and TRBJ1-2; 10 nucleotides agree with TRBD1. The material sequenced was PBMCs. The CDR3 DNA reads TGCGCCAGCAGCCAAGGACAGGGGGCGTTAGGGGGCTACCCCTTC. This encodes CASSQGQGALGGYPF.